The 24 T cell receptor beta chains in this list originate from one sample, sequenced in a study of Tregs in tolerant kidney transplant recipients. Data came from immunoSEQ multiplex PCR; TCRdb stores just in-frame clones and leaves some out. The repertoire holds about 87,000 clones, with more than 85% as singletons. The material sequenced was CD4+ T cells from blood, taken before the transplant. These receptors came from a human donor who received a combined kidney and bone marrow transplant.

The J gene is TRBJ2-1, the V gene TRBV30; no firm D call. The CDR3 is 13 residues long. The V gene lost 4 bases and the J gene lost 3 bases, with 10 bases spanning the gap. Germline V gene sequence: CDR1 GTSNPN, CDR2 SVGIG (reference sequence). The CDR3 DNA is TGTGCCTGGACTACGGGTGTCTACAATGAGCAGTTCTTC. Translation gives CAWTTGVYNEQFF.

The rearrangement joins TRBV29-1 to TRBJ1-1; D remains unclear. CDR1 and CDR2 from the germline V gene are SQVTM and ANQGSEA. V lost 3 bases, J lost 0 bases, and 14 bases lay in between. There are 15 residues in the CDR3. The CDR3 is CSVDSSRSLNTEAFF. CDR3 nucleotide sequence: TGCAGCGTTGACTCTAGCAGGAGCTTGAACACTGAAGCTTTCTTT.

The rearrangement uses TRBV5-8 and TRBJ1-6; no clear D. Germline V gene sequence: CDR1 SGHTS, CDR2 YDEGEE. Trimming removed 0 bases from V and 9 bases from J, with 10 bases in between. This CDR3 comprises 14 residues. CDR3 region: CASSLGALVSPLHF. CDR3 in DNA: TGTGCCAGCAGCTTGGGGGCCCTCGTTTCACCCCTCCACTTT.

The chain uses TRBV29-1 and TRBJ2-7; 7 bases are shared with TRBD1. The CDR3 has 12 amino acids. Germline-derived CDR1 and CDR2 are SQVTM and ANQGSEA. Unmatched junction bases numbered 1, after V lost 3 bases and J lost 2 bases. In nucleotides, the CDR3 is TGCAGCGTTGAGGGGACAGCCTACGAGCAGTACTTC. This gives the protein CSVEGTAYEQYF.

This chain uses TRBV7-9 with TRBJ1-1, with 8 bases identical to TRBD1. V shed 5 bases and J 1 base; nucleotides not matched to a gene: 6. The CDR3 runs 15 residues. Germline lookup yields CDR1 SEHNR and CDR2 FQNEAQ (reference sequence). CDR3 region: CASSRKGQGNTEAFF. As DNA, the CDR3 is TGTGCCAGCAGCCGCAAAGGACAGGGGAACACTGAAGCTTTCTTT.

CDR3 protein: CASSRDRGSEAFF. CDR3 DNA sequence: TGTGCCAGCAGCCGGGACAGGGGTTCTGAAGCTTTCTTT. The chain is built from TRBV7-9 and TRBJ1-1; 10 bases agree with TRBD1. V lost 5 bases to trimming and J lost 6 bases; unmatched junction nucleotides: 3. This CDR3 region has 13 residues. Germline V gene lookup returns CDR1 SEHNR and CDR2 FQNEAQ (reference sequence).

This rearrangement joins TRBV7-5 to TRBJ2-1; the DNA was not compared with TRBD1, the D call given in the table. TRBV7-5 is recorded as a pseudogene. The CDR3 covers 16 residues. The CDR3 is CVRSHRGRIPYNEQFF. The CDR3 nucleotides read TGTGTCAGAAGCCATAGGGGCAGAATTCCCTACAATGAGCAGTTCTTC.

The gene calls are TRBV6-5 and TRBJ1-3; D not certain. Trimming took off 2 bases at V and 0 bases at J, with 11 bases between the two ends. Germline CDR1 and CDR2: MNHEY and SVGAGI. The CDR3 covers 16 residues. This CDR3 reads CASSYSLPRSGNTIYF. CDR3 nucleotide sequence: TGTGCCAGCAGTTACAGCCTTCCTCGCTCTGGAAACACCATATATTTT.

Turning to this clone: Other DNA sequences in the same sample also yield this CDR3. The chain uses TRBV15 and TRBJ2-7; tentatively, D is TRBD2 (6 bases). This CDR3 is 14 amino acids long. With 3 bases removed from V and 6 bases from J, the gap between germline ends came to 15 bases. Germline CDR1 and CDR2: LNHNV and YYDKDF (reference sequence). The CDR3 bases are TGTGCCACCAGCAGGGTCCCCGTGGGAGGCGAGCAGTACTTC. Translated: CATSRVPVGGEQYF.

V is TRBV18 and J is TRBJ2-4; 7 positions match TRBD1. Unmatched junction bases numbered 5, after V lost 5 bases and J lost 4 bases. Per the germline V gene, CDR1 is KGHSH and CDR2 is LQKENI. The CDR3 sequence is 14 residues long. The CDR3 spells CASSSDRLKNIQYF. The CDR3 bases are TGTGCCAGCTCATCGGACAGGCTGAAAAACATTCAGTACTTC. Full variable domain (outside the CDR3, taken from reference TRBV18 and TRBJ2-4): NAGVMQNPRHLVRRRGQEARLRCSPMKGHSHVYWYRQLPEEGLKFMVYLQKENIIDESGMPKERFSAEFPKEGPSILRIQQVVRGDSAAYFCASSSDRLKNIQYFGAGTRLSVL.

The count of this clone is one. The J gene is TRBJ1-2, the V gene TRBV7-3, with D possibly being TRBD1 (6 bases). This CDR3 region has 13 residues. CDR1 and CDR2 (germline): SGHTA, FQGTGA. Trimming removed 4 bases at V and 8 bases at J, with 14 bases between. This chain's CDR3 is CASSSPGAFGYTF. CDR3 nucleotide sequence: TGTGCCAGCAGCTCCCCAGGGGCTTTCGGCTACACCTTC.

This chain uses TRBV7-2 with TRBJ2-1; 9 nucleotides line up with TRBD1. J gave up 4 bases and V 5 bases, and 3 bases lay outside the gene matches. Germline V gene data show CDR1 as SGHTA and CDR2 as FQGNSA. This CDR3 is 14 amino acids long. The CDR3 loop is CASSPGQGYNEQFF. The CDR3 DNA sequence: TGTGCCAGCAGCCCGGGACAGGGATACAATGAGCAGTTCTTC.

V is TRBV4-3 and J is TRBJ2-1; D unresolved. CDR3 length: 13 amino acids. In germline, CDR1 is LGHNA, CDR2 YSLEER. V was shortened by 4 bases and J by 5 bases, with 9 bases between the two germline ends. The CDR3 sequence is CASSRRLNNEQFF. The DNA for the CDR3 is TGCGCCAGCAGCCGCCGACTCAACAATGAGCAGTTCTTC.

The chain is built from TRBV4-2 and TRBJ2-7; D is undetermined. V lost 1 base to trimming and J lost 2 bases, with 6 bases between them. This CDR3 region has 13 residues. CDR1 is LGHNA, CDR2 YNFKEQ, per germline. CDR3 amino acids: CASSQVSAYEQYF. The CDR3 nucleotides read TGTGCCAGCAGCCAAGTAAGCGCCTACGAGCAGTACTTC.

The chain uses TRBV4-1 and TRBJ2-5; TRBD2 matches at 13 bases. V gave up 3 bases and J gave up 5 bases; unmatched junction bases: 9. The CDR3 is made up of 17 amino acids. CDR1 is MGHRA and CDR2 is YSYEKL in the germline V gene. The CDR3 DNA follows: TGCGCCAGCAGCCACGGGACTAGCGGGATCTCGGGGGAGACCCAGTACTTC. Translated: CASSHGTSGISGETQYF.

The chain's CDR3 is CASGNRDRQFF. The CDR3 DNA follows: TGTGCTAGTGGTAACCGGGACAGGCAGTTCTTC. V usage is TRBV12-5 and J usage is TRBJ2-1, with 7 bases aligning to TRBD1. This CDR3 comprises 11 residues. Germline loops: CDR1 LGHNT, CDR2 FRNRAP. The ends lost 5 bases at V and 12 bases at J; junction bases unmatched: 4.

This clone appeared a single time. CDR3 sequence: CASSAGQTGIQYF. The CDR3 DNA sequence: TGTGCCAGCAGCGCCGGACAGACCGGCATTCAGTACTTC. The chain combines TRBV5-4 with TRBJ2-4; D may be TRBD1 (6 bases). The CDR3 is 13 residues long. Trimming stripped 4 bases from V and 9 bases from J, with 14 bases between. Germline values: CDR1 SGHNT, CDR2 YYREEE (reference sequence). Full variable domain (rest looked up from reference TRBV5-4 and TRBJ2-4): ETGVTQSPTHLIKTRGQQVTLRCSSQSGHNTVSWYQQALGQGPQFIFQYYREEENGRGNFPPRFSGLQFPNYSSELNVNALELDDSALYLCASSAGQTGIQYFGAGTRLSVL.

This clone was counted a single time. The CDR3 region has the DNA TGTGCCAGCAGTTTATGGGGCGGTAAATACGAGCAGTACTTC. Its protein is CASSLWGGKYEQYF. The chain combines TRBV27 with TRBJ2-7; a possible D gene is TRBD1 (5 bases). V dropped 1 base and J dropped 4 bases, with 11 bases sitting between them. The CDR3 covers 14 residues. Germline values: CDR1 MNHEY, CDR2 SMNVEV (reference sequence).

The V call is TRBV15, the J call TRBJ1-4; D is unclear. Trimming removed 5 bases at V and 8 bases at J, with 21 bases between. The germline V gene has CDR1 LNHNV and CDR2 YYDKDF (reference sequence). This CDR3 comprises 16 residues. CDR3 protein: CATSVEAGIPREKLFF. The CDR3, as DNA: TGTGCCACCAGCGTCGAAGCCGGGATACCAAGGGAAAAACTGTTTTTT.

The chain combines TRBV18 with TRBJ2-1; 7 nucleotides line up with TRBD2. V gave up 6 bases and J gave up 0 bases; unmatched junction bases: 11. CDR1 and CDR2 (germline): KGHSH, LQKENI. The CDR3 spans 17 residues. CDR3 amino acids: CASSPLLTSSSYNEQFF. CDR3 bases: TGTGCCAGCTCCCCCCTTTTGACTAGCAGCTCCTACAATGAGCAGTTCTTC.

J is TRBJ2-3 and V is TRBV5-1; D is ambiguous. This CDR3 is built from 14 residues. Germline-derived CDR1 and CDR2 are SGHRS and YFSETQ. Trimming left V 3 bases short and J 6 bases short, with 14 bases between. In DNA form, the CDR3 reads TGCGCCAGCAGCTCCCCCCTAGTAATGGATACGCAGTATTTT. Translating gives CASSSPLVMDTQYF.

The chain couples TRBV2 to TRBJ1-2; D is possibly TRBD1 (6 bases). Germline V gene sequence: CDR1 SNHLY, CDR2 FYNNEI. The CDR3 spans 13 residues. V lost 8 bases and J 4 bases, leaving 14 bases between the germline ends. In DNA, the CDR3 is TGTGCCAGCGGGAACAGGGTCGGCTATGGCTACACCTTC. Encoded protein: CASGNRVGYGYTF.

This clone was seen a single time. The V and J genes are TRBV10-3 and TRBJ1-2; D call uncertain. CDR3 length: 12 residues. The V and J ends lost 1 base and 5 bases respectively, with 5 bases between them. Germline assignment: CDR1 ENHRY and CDR2 SYGVKD. CDR3 protein: CAISELSYGYTF. Written as DNA, the CDR3 is TGTGCCATCAGTGAGTTATCTTATGGCTACACCTTC.

V gene TRBV9 combines with J gene TRBJ1-2; D perhaps matches TRBD1 (6 bases). V was cut by 0 bases and J by 2 bases, with 11 bases left in between. CDR1 and CDR2 (germline): SGDLS, YYNGEE. The length of the CDR3 is 15 residues. The CDR3 loop reads CASSVVSRGNYGYTF. The CDR3 nucleotides are TGTGCCAGCAGCGTAGTCTCCAGGGGAAACTATGGCTACACCTTC.